A selection of T cell receptor beta chains follows, all from one sample in a study of blood T cell repertoires in COVID-19. TCRdb keeps only in-frame clones here, not all; method: immunoSEQ multiplex PCR. The sample includes some 160,000 clones, around 82% of them seen just once. The sample taken for sequencing was peripheral blood. The source of these receptors is a woman aged 70-85 years who had recovered from COVID-19. Each CDR3 is given with its conserved first and last residue. D genes are given only for firm matches. Size values are once, few and many counts, or a class for expanded clones, and some rows have none.

>TRBD2|TRBV5-4|TRBJ2-5|NA
TGTGCCAGCAGCCAACCGGGACTAGCGGGCCAGGCGGCCCAGTACTTC
CASSQPGLAGQAAQYF
>TRBD1|TRBV12-5|TRBJ1-1|NA
TGTGCTAGTGGTTCGGAGACAGGGGAAGCTTTCTTT
CASGSETGEAFF
>NA|TRBV9|TRBJ2-5|NA
TGTGCCAGCAGCCCTAACCAAGAGACCCAGTACTTC
CASSPNQETQYF
>NA|TRBV7-2|TRBJ2-7|NA
TGTGCCAGCAGCTTAGTATCGGGACAAACCTACGAGCAGTACTTC
CASSLVSGQTYEQYF
>NA|TRBV28|TRBJ1-6|NA
TGTGCCAGCAGTCCCCCGCAGGGTCGCTCACCCCTCCACTTT
CASSPPQGRSPLHF
>TRBD1|TRBV20-1|TRBJ1-1|few
TGCAGTCCAGGGGGGAACACTGAAGCTTTCTTT
CSPGGNTEAFF
>NA|TRBV2|TRBJ2-3|NA
TGTGCCAGCACCCCCGGGCCCCGAGGGTGGACAGATACGCAGTATTTT
CASTPGPRGWTDTQYF
>NA|TRBV5-3|TRBJ2-6|NA
TGTGCCAGAAGCAAACCCCGGGCAGGGGTTGCGGGGGCCAACGTCCTGACTTTC
CARSKPRAGVAGANVLTF
>NA|TRBV7-9|TRBJ2-4|NA
TGTGCCAGCAGCCTGTGGGGGCGGGTATCCGCTTCAGTGGACATTCAGTACTTC
CASSLWGRVSASVDIQYF
>TRBD2|TRBV10-3|TRBJ2-7|once
TGTGCCATCAGTGAGTCGAGGGGACTAGCGGGAGACTACGAGCAGTACTTC
CAISESRGLAGDYEQYF
>TRBD1|TRBV18|TRBJ1-1|once
TGTGCCAGCTCACCCCCGACAGGGGGACCGGGCACTGAAGCTTTCTTT
CASSPPTGGPGTEAFF
>TRBD1|TRBV18|TRBJ1-1|NA
TGTGCCAGCTCACCCGACGGACAGGGGAGATCTGAAGCTTTCTTT
CASSPDGQGRSEAFF
>TRBD2|TRBV25-1|TRBJ2-4|NA
TGTGCCAGCAGTGCCCCCCCAGCGGGAGCCCCGGCGTACTTC
CASSAPPAGAPAYF
>NA|TRBV4-1|TRBJ2-1|once
TGCGCCAGCAGCCAACCAACTCGGGGGGCCGGATACAATGAGCAGTTCTTC
CASSQPTRGAGYNEQFF
>TRBD2|TRBV4-1|TRBJ2-3|NA
TGCGCCAGCAGCCAAGATTGGTCGGCTCGCGGGGGGACTGGGGGATCCGCGGATACGCAGTATTTT
CASSQDWSARGGTGGSADTQYF
>TRBD2|TRBV14|TRBJ2-7|NA
TGTGCCAGCAGCACCCTCGGGGAGGGGAAATACGAGCAGTACTTC
CASSTLGEGKYEQYF
>NA|TRBV28|TRBJ1-2|NA
TGTGCCAGCAGCCCACCGGGGTCTGGCTACACCTTC
CASSPPGSGYTF
>NA|TRBV18|TRBJ1-2|NA
TGTGCCAGCTCCCCTGCGGGCCACCTCGGGGGCTACACCTTC
CASSPAGHLGGYTF
>NA|TRBV9|TRBJ2-2|NA
TGTGCCAGCAGCGTTAAAGGGGTGAACACCGGGGAGCTGTTTTTT
CASSVKGVNTGELFF
>TRBD1|TRBV4-3|TRBJ1-3|NA
TGCGCCAGCAGCCACAAGACAGGGTCTGGAAACACCATATATTTT
CASSHKTGSGNTIYF
>TRBD1|TRBV5-8|TRBJ1-1|NA
TGTGCCAGCAGCCCGGGACAGGGCCCGAACACTGAAGCTTTCTTT
CASSPGQGPNTEAFF
>NA|TRBV4-2|TRBJ2-3|NA
TGTGCCAGCAGCCAAGAACCCGGACTGGCAGATACGCAGTATTTT
CASSQEPGLADTQYF
>NA|TRBV4-1|TRBJ1-6|NA
TGCGCCAGCAGCCCCGTCGGCAGGGTGATGAGGAATTCACCCCTCCACTTT
CASSPVGRVMRNSPLHF
>NA|TRBV27|TRBJ2-3|NA
TGTGCCAGCGCACCGACGGGGAATCGTGATAGGGATACGCAGTATTTT
CASAPTGNRDRDTQYF
>NA|TRBV2|TRBJ1-4|NA
TGTGCCAGCAGTGAAACCCGACGGGAACTGTTTTTT
CASSETRRELFF
>TRBD2|TRBV11-3|TRBJ2-7|NA
TGTGCCAGCAGCCCCGGGACTAGCGGACCCTACGAGCAGTACTTC
CASSPGTSGPYEQYF
>NA|TRBV30|TRBJ2-3|NA
TGTGCCTGGAGTGGGCGGGGGCTGTCAGATACGCAGTATTTT
CAWSGRGLSDTQYF
>TRBD2|TRBV4-1|TRBJ2-2|once
TGCGCCAGCAGCAGCGGGGTTCCGGGGACCGGGGAGCTGTTTTTT
CASSSGVPGTGELFF